These T cell receptor beta chains were read from a single sample in a study of T cell responses to AZD1222 COVID-19 vaccine. Clones were sequenced by immunoSEQ multiplex PCR, and TCRdb holds only the in-frame ones, with some missing. The data hold 95,000 to 100,000 clones, with approximately 84% observed a single time. The sample here was peripheral blood, taken 28 days after the second AZD1222 dose. These TCRs come from an adult who received the AZD1222 COVID-19 vaccine. Each CDR3 is given with its conserved first and last residue. The D gene is left open where the match is weak. Rows give clone size only sometimes, using once, few, many, or a class for an expanded clone.

NA,TRBJ1-3,NA,TRBV11-2,CASSLDQSRSDTIYF,TGTGCCAGCAGCTTAGATCAGAGCCGGTCAGACACCATATATTTT
few,TRBJ2-3,NA,TRBV3-1/TRBV3-2,CASSPGGLGLGYTQYF,TGTGCCAGCAGCCCAGGGGGACTAGGGCTCGGATATACGCAGTATTTT
once,TRBJ1-5,NA,TRBV7-2,CASSPGQTLYSNQPQHF,TGTGCCAGCAGCCCCGGACAGACCCTCTATAGCAATCAGCCCCAGCATTTT
NA,TRBJ1-4,TRBD1,TRBV15,CATSRAGQGDLREKLFF,TGTGCCACCAGCAGAGCAGGACAGGGTGACCTGCGGGAAAAACTGTTTTTT
NA,TRBJ2-1,NA,TRBV5-1,CASSLSGANEQFF,TGCGCCAGCAGCCTTTCGGGGGCCAATGAGCAGTTCTTC
NA,TRBJ2-7,NA,TRBV5-1,CASSLEGDSSYEQYF,TGCGCCAGCAGCTTGGAGGGTGACAGCTCCTACGAGCAGTACTTC
NA,TRBJ1-1,NA,TRBV10-3,CAISEGDLNTEAFF,TGTGCCATCAGTGAGGGGGACTTAAACACTGAAGCTTTCTTT
NA,TRBJ2-4,NA,TRBV10-2,CASSESYSKNIQYF,TGCGCCAGCAGTGAGAGTTACTCCAAAAACATTCAGTACTTC
NA,TRBJ1-1,TRBD1,TRBV3-1/TRBV3-2,CASSHRDRSLEAFF,TGTGCCAGCAGCCACCGGGACAGGAGCCTTGAAGCTTTCTTT
NA,TRBJ2-7,NA,TRBV4-2,CASSQDSLEQYF,TGTGCCAGCAGCCAAGACTCTCTCGAGCAGTACTTC
NA,TRBJ2-3,TRBD2,TRBV4-1,CASSQLGRGGPDTQYF,TGCGCCAGCAGCCAGTTAGGGCGGGGGGGCCCAGATACGCAGTATTTT
NA,TRBJ2-7,NA,TRBV13,CASRPLGGSYEQYF,TGTGCCAGCAGACCTTTGGGGGGTTCCTACGAGCAGTACTTC
NA,TRBJ2-1,NA,TRBV27,CASRLTTDPNEQFF,TGTGCCAGCAGACTCACGACAGACCCTAATGAGCAGTTCTTC
NA,TRBJ1-1,NA,TRBV7-2,CASSPRQDTNTEAFF,TGTGCCAGCAGCCCTAGACAGGATACGAACACTGAAGCTTTCTTT
few,TRBJ2-7,NA,TRBV7-2,CASSSPGRRYEQYF,TGTGCCAGCAGCTCCCCCGGCAGACGCTACGAGCAGTACTTC
few,TRBJ1-2,NA,TRBV19,CASSIGVATRDGYTF,TGTGCCAGTAGTATAGGGGTGGCCACGAGGGATGGCTACACCTTC
few,TRBJ1-1,NA,TRBV3-1/TRBV3-2,CASSQRGAAFF,TGTGCCAGCAGCCAGAGGGGTGCAGCTTTCTTT
few,TRBJ1-5,TRBD1,TRBV4-1,CASSRGQDGSNQPQHF,TGCGCCAGCAGCCGTGGACAGGACGGTAGCAATCAGCCCCAGCATTTT
NA,TRBJ2-7,TRBD2,TRBV7-2,CASSGPGSSGGYEQYF,TGTGCCAGCAGCGGGCCGGGTAGTAGCGGGGGCTACGAGCAGTACTTC
NA,TRBJ1-2,TRBD1,TRBV24-1,CATSEVVHRTGVIPSGYGYTF,TGTGCCACCAGTGAAGTCGTCCATCGGACAGGGGTTATCCCCTCTGGCTATGGCTACACCTTC
NA,TRBJ1-4,NA,TRBV5-1,CASSPRVDSIQEKLFF,TGCGCCAGCAGCCCGAGGGTGGACAGCATACAGGAAAAACTGTTTTTT
NA,TRBJ2-7,NA,TRBV5-1,CASSLRDNPLEQYF,TGCGCCAGCAGCTTGCGTGACAACCCCCTCGAGCAGTACTTC
NA,TRBJ2-7,NA,TRBV7-3,CASSLEGGSSYEQYF,TGTGCCAGCAGCTTAGAGGGCGGAAGCTCCTACGAGCAGTACTTC
few,TRBJ1-1,NA,TRBV4-1,CASSRDLQNTEAFF,TGCGCCAGTAGCCGGGACCTGCAGAACACTGAAGCTTTCTTT
NA,TRBJ1-6,NA,TRBV3-1/TRBV3-2,CASSQQGPGTPLHF,TGTGCCAGCAGCCAACAAGGACCAGGTACGCCCCTCCACTTT
NA,TRBJ1-2,NA,TRBV19,CASSGQGRDYGYTF,TGTGCCAGTAGTGGCCAGGGGAGGGACTATGGCTACACCTTC